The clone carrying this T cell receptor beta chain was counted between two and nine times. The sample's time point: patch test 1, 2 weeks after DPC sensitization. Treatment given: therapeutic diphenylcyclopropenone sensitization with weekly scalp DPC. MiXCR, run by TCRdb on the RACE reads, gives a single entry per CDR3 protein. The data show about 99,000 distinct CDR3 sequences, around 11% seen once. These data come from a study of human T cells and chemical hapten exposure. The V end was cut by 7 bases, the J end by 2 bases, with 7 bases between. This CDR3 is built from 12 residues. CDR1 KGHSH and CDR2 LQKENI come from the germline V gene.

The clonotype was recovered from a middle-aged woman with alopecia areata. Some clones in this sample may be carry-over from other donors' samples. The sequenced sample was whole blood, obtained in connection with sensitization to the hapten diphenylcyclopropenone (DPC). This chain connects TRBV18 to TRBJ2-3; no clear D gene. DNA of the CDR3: TGTGCCAGCTATATTACCACAGATACGCAGTATTTT. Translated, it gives CASYITTDTQYF.